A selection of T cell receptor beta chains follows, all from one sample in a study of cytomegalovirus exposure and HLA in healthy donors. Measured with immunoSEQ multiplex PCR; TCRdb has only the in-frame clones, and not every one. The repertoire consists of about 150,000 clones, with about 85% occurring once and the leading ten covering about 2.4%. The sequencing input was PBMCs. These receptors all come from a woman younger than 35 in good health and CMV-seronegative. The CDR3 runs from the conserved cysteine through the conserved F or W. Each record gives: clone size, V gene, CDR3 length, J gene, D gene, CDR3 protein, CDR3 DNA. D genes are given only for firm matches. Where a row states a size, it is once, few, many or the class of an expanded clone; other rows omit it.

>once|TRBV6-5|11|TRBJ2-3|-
CASLRGGTQYF
TGTGCCAGCTTGCGGGGTGGTACGCAGTATTTT
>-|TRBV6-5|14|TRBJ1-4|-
CASRDSSTDEKLFF
TGTGCCAGCAGGGACAGCTCGACGGATGAAAAACTGTTTTTT
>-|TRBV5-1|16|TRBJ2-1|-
CASTPSSGVSYNEQFF
TGCGCCAGCACCCCCTCGAGCGGCGTTTCCTACAATGAGCAGTTCTTC
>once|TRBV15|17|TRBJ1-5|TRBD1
CATSRTQGRASNQPQHF
TGTGCCACCAGCAGAACACAGGGGCGGGCGAGCAATCAGCCCCAGCATTTT
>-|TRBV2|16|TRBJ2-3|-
CASSVGASVSTDTQYF
TGTGCCAGCAGTGTTGGGGCTAGCGTAAGCACAGATACGCAGTATTTT
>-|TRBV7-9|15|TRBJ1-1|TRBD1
CASSLGTGFMMEAFF
TGTGCCAGCAGCTTGGGGACAGGGTTTATGATGGAGGCTTTCTTT
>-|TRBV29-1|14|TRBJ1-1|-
CSVVPRLMNTEAFF
TGCAGCGTTGTCCCCCGACTGATGAACACTGAAGCTTTCTTT
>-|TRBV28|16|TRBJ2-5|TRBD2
CASSHPLAGKQETQYF
TGTGCCAGCAGCCACCCACTAGCGGGAAAACAAGAGACCCAGTACTTC
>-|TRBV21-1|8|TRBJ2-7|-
CASSKGIF
TGTGCCAGCAGCAAAGGTATTTTC
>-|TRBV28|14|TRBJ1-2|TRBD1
CASTTQGMGYGYTF
TGTGCCAGCACCACACAGGGGATGGGCTATGGCTACACCTTC
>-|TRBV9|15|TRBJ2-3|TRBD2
CASSAGPAGPDTQYF
TGTGCCAGCAGCGCGGGCCCAGCGGGACCTGATACGCAGTATTTT
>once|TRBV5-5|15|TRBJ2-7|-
CASSLAEGGAYEQYF
TGTGCCAGCAGCTTAGCTGAAGGAGGAGCTTACGAGCAGTACTTC
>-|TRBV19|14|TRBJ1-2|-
CASSIGAQDQGYTF
TGTGCCAGTAGTATAGGGGCCCAAGATCAAGGCTACACCTTC
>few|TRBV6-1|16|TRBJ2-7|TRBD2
CASSEGLLASPYEQYF
TGTGCCAGCAGTGAAGGCTTACTAGCGTCGCCCTACGAGCAGTACTTC
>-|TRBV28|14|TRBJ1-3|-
CASSSGTSANTIYF
TGTGCCAGCAGTTCTGGGACTTCGGCCAACACCATATATTTT
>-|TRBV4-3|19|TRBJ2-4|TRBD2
CASSQDVIAGVGAKNIQYF
TGCGCCAGCAGCCAAGATGTAATAGCGGGAGTAGGGGCCAAAAACATTCAGTACTTC
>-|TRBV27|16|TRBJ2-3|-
CASSIRPGVGEDTQYF
TGTGCCAGCAGCATCCGCCCAGGGGTTGGGGAGGATACGCAGTATTTT
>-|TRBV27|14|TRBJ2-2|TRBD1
CASGDRGRTGELFF
TGTGCCAGCGGGGACAGGGGTCGCACCGGGGAGCTGTTTTTT
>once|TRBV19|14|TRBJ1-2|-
CATFRDTNLDGYTF
TGTGCCACTTTCCGGGACACCAACCTAGATGGCTACACCTTC
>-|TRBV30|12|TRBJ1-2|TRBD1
CAWGQGARGYTF
TGTGCCTGGGGACAGGGTGCTCGTGGCTACACCTTC
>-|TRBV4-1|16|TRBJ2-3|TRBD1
CASSQEMNRGINTQYF
TGCGCCAGCAGCCAAGAGATGAACAGGGGGATAAATACGCAGTATTTT
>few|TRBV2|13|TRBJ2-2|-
CASSEVSAGELFF
TGTGCCAGCAGTGAAGTGTCAGCCGGGGAGCTGTTTTTT
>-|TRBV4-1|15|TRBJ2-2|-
CASSQQGGFSGELFF
TGCGCCAGCAGCCAGCAGGGGGGTTTTTCCGGGGAGCTGTTTTTT
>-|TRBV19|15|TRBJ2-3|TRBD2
CASTLAGGRTDTQYF
TGTGCCAGTACCCTAGCGGGGGGCCGCACAGATACGCAGTATTTT
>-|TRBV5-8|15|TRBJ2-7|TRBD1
CASSSPGTGVREQYF
TGTGCCAGCAGCTCCCCCGGGACAGGGGTACGGGAGCAGTACTTC
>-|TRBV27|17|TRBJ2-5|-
CASSFSWGGGRRETQYF
TGTGCCAGCAGTTTTAGTTGGGGAGGAGGTAGGAGGGAGACCCAGTACTTC
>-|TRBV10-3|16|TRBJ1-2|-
CAISGGSGGWGYGYTF
TGTGCCATCAGTGGCGGGTCGGGGGGCTGGGGCTATGGCTACACCTTC
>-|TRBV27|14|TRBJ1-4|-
CASRRGSQLEKLFF
TGTGCCAGCAGGCGAGGGTCTCAATTGGAAAAACTGTTTTTT
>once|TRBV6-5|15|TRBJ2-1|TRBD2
CATNSRAGNYNEQFF
TGTGCCACAAACTCGCGAGCGGGAAATTACAATGAGCAGTTCTTC
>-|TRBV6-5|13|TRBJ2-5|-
CASSRDSGSSQYF
TGTGCCAGCAGTAGGGACTCCGGGTCGTCCCAGTACTTC